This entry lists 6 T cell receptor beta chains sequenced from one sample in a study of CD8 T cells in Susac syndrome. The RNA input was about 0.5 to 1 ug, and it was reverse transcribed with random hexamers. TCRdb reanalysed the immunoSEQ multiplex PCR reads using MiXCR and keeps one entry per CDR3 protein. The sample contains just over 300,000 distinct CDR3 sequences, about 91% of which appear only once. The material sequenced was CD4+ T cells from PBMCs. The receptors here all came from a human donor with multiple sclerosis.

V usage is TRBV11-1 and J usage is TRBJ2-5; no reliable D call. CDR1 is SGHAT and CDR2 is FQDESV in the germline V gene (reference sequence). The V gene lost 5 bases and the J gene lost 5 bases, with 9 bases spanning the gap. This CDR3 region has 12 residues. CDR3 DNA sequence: TGTGCCAGCAGCCCTCTCCGGGAGACCCAGTACTTC. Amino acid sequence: CASSPLRETQYF. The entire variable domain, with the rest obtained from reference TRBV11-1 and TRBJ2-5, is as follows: EAEVAQSPRYKITEKSQAVAFWCDPISGHATLYWYRQILGQGPELLVQFQDESVVDDSQLPKDRFSAERLKGVDSTLKIQPAELGDSAMYLCASSPLRETQYFGPGTRLLVL.

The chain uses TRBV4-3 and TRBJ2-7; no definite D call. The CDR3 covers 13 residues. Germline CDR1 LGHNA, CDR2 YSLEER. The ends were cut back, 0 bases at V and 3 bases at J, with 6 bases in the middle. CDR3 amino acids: CASSQESGYEQYF. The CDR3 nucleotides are TGCGCCAGCAGCCAAGAATCGGGCTACGAGCAGTACTTC.

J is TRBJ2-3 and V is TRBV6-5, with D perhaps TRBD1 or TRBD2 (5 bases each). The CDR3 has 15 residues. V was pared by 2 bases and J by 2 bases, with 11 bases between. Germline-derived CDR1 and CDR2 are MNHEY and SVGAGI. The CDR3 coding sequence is TGTGCCAGCAGTTACGGGGGATGGGTCACAGATACGCAGTATTTT. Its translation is CASSYGGWVTDTQYF.

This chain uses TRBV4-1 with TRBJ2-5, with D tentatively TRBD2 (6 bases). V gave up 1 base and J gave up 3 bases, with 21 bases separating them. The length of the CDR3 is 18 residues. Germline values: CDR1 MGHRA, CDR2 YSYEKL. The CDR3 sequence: CASSQVVGGRGVKETQYF. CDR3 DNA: TGCGCCAGCAGCCAAGTGGTCGGGGGAAGAGGTGTAAAAGAGACCCAGTACTTC.

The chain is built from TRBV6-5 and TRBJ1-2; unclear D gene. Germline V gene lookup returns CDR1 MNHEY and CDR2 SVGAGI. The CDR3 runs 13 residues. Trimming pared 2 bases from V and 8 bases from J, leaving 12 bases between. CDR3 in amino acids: CASSYEGILGYTF. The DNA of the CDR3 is TGTGCCAGCAGTTACGAGGGTATCTTAGGCTACACCTTC.

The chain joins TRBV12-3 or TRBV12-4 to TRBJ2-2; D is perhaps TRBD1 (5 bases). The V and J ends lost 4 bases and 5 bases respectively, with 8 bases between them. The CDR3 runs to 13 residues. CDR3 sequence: CASSSTGTGELFF. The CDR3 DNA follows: TGTGCCAGCAGTTCCACAGGAACCGGGGAGCTGTTTTTT.